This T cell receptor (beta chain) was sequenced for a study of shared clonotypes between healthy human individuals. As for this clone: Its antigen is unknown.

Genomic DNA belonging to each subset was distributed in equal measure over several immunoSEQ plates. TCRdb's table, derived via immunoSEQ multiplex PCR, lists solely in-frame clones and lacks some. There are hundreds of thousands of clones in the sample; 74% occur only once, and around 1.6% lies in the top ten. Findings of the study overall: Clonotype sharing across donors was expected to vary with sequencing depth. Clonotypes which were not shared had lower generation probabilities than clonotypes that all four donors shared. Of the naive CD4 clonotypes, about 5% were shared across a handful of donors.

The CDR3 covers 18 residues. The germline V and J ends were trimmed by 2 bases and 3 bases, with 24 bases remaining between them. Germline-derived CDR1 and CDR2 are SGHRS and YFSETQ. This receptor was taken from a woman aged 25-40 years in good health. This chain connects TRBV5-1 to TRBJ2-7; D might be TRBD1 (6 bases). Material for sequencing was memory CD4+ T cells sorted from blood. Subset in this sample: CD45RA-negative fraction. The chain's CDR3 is CASSFRPLNRDNNYEQYF. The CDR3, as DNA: TGCGCCAGCAGCTTTAGACCACTCAACCGGGACAATAACTACGAGCAGTACTTC.